Reported below is one T cell receptor (beta chain). Antigen specificity is unknown. This entry is derived from a study of cytomegalovirus exposure and HLA in healthy donors. Study conclusions and caveats: The classifier, whose performance was assessed in both the original and validation cohorts, reportedly diagnosed cytomegalovirus status with high specificity and sensitivity. Some V segments, TRBV6-2 and TRBV6-3 among them, were indistinguishable and were therefore excluded.

Vbeta (60) and Jbeta (13) primers were used in the PCR. The repertoire was sequenced with immunoSEQ multiplex PCR; TCRdb's copy has only in-frame clones and lacks some. This sample has approximately 200,000 clones, with about 80% found just once. Germline CDR1 is SGHRS and CDR2 is YFSETQ. There are 13 residues in the CDR3. Trimming took off 5 bases at V and 3 bases at J, with 9 bases between the two ends. The receptor's source is a man aged 40-50 years in good health and CMV-seronegative. The chain employs TRBV5-1 and TRBJ1-3; tentative D call: TRBD1 (5 bases). The specimen was PBMCs. CDR3 DNA sequence: TGCGCCAGCAGGTTGACAGTTGGAAACACCATATATTTT. It codes for CASRLTVGNTIYF.